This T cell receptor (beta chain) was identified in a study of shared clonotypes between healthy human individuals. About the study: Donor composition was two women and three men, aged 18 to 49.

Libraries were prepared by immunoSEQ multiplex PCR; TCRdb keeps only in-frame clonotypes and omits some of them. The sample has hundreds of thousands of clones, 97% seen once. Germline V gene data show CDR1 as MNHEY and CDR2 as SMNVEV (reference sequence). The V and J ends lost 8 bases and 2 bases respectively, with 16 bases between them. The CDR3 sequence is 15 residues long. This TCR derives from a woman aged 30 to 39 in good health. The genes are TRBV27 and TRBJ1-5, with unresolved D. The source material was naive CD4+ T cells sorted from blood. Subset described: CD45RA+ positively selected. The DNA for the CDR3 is TGTGCCAGCTCGAAGGGAGTGAAGGGCAATCAGCCCCAGCATTTT. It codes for CASSKGVKGNQPQHF.